This T cell receptor beta chain was sequenced for a study of blood T cell repertoires in COVID-19. On the study more broadly: The cDNA or gDNA used as material had been derived from T cells, B-cell-depleted T cells, or PBMCs.

Data came from immunoSEQ multiplex PCR; TCRdb stores just in-frame clones and leaves some out. The sample comprises 240,000 or so clones, 82% of which are singletons, and less than 4% rests with the top ten. Germline V gene data show CDR1 as MDHEN and CDR2 as SYDVKM. V lost 6 bases to trimming and J lost 4 bases, with 6 bases between them. The CDR3 runs 11 residues. The specimen sequenced was peripheral blood. V usage is TRBV28 and J usage is TRBJ1-1; D is unclear. This sequence was found in a woman aged 18-35 years with acute or convalescent COVID-19. CDR3 sequence (DNA): TGTGCCAGCAGCACTCCCACTGAAGCTTTCTTT. It specifies CASSTPTEAFF.